This T cell receptor beta chain came from a study of shared clonotypes between healthy human individuals. Whole-study context: The plates for each donor numbered three CD4 naive, three CD4 memory, two CD8 naive and one CD8 memory. General observations from the study: A generally larger estimated richness was seen in naive subsets than in memory subsets.

CDR1 and CDR2 from the germline V gene are MGHDK and SYGVNS. The CDR3 consists of 17 residues. The V gene end was trimmed by 5 bases and the J gene end by 5 bases; junction bases not matched to a gene: 12. Only in-frame clones appear in the TCRdb table, and some are missing; sequencing was by immunoSEQ multiplex PCR. The top ten clones hold around 1.5% of a sample with 950,000 to 1,100,000 clones, about 70% of them seen once. Details on this clone: No antigen is known for it.

The sequence came from a man between 18 and 29 years old in good health. The specimen was memory CD4+ T cells sorted from blood. Subset: CD45RA-negative fraction. The V gene is TRBV25-1, the J gene TRBJ1-1; 12 nucleotides line up with TRBD1. In DNA form, the CDR3 reads TGTGCCAGCAGTCCCAACCCGGGACAGGGGGCTTTAACTGAAGCTTTCTTT. Its protein is CASSPNPGQGALTEAFF.